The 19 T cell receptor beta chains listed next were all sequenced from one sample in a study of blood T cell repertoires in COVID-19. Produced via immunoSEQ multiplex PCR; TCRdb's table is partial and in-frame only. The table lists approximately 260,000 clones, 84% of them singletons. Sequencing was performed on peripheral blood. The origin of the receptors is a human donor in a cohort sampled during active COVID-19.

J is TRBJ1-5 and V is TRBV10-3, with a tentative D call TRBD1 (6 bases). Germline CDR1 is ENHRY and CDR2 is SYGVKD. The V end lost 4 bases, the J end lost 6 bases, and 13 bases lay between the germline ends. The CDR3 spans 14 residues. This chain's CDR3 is CAISGRQDGQPQHF. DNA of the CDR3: TGTGCCATCAGTGGGAGACAGGACGGTCAGCCCCAGCATTTT.

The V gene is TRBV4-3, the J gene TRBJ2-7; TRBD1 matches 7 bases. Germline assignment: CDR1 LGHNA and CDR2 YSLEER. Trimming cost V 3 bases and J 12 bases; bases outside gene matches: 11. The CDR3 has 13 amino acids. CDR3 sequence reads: CASSHRTGLPGYF. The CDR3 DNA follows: TGCGCCAGCAGCCACAGGACAGGCCTTCCTGGGTACTTC.

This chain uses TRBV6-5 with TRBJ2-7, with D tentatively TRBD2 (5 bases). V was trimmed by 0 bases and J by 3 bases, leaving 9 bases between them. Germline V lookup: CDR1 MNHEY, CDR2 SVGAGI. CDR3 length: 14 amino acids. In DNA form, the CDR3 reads TGTGCCAGCAGTTACTCGCCCGGGAACTACGAGCAGTACTTC. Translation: CASSYSPGNYEQYF.

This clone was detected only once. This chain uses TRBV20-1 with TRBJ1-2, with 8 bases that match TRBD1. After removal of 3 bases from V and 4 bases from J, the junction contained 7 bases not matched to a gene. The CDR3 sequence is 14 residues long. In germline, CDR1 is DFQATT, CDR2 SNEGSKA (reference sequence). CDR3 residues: CSASSPDRGYGYTF. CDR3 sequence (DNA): TGCAGTGCTAGTAGTCCAGACAGGGGCTATGGCTACACCTTC.

This CDR3 is CASSIEGVEAFF. In DNA form, the CDR3 reads TGCGCCAGCAGCATAGAGGGGGTTGAAGCTTTCTTT. The J gene is TRBJ1-1, the V gene TRBV5-1; tentatively, D is TRBD1 (6 bases). V was pared by 4 bases and J by 7 bases, with 11 bases between. The CDR3 length is 12 residues. Germline lookup yields CDR1 SGHRS and CDR2 YFSETQ.

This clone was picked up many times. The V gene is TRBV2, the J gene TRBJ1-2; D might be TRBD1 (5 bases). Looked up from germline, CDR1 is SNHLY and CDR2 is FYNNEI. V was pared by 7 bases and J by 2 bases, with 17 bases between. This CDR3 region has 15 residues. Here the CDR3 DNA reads TGTGCCAGCACCCAAGACGGGGGTACGAACTATGGCTACACCTTC. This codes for CASTQDGGTNYGYTF.

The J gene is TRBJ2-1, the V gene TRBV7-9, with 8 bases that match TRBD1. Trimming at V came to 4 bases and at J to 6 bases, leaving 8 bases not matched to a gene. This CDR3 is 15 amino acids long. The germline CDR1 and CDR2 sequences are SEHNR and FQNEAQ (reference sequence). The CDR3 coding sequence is TGTGCCAGCAGCTGGGGGACAGGCGCATCCAATGAGCAGTTCTTC. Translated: CASSWGTGASNEQFF.

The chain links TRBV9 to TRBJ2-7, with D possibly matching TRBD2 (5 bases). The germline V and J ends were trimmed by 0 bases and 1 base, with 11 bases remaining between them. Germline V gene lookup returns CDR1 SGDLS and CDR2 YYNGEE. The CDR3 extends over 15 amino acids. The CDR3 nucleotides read TGTGCCAGCAGCGTAGACCTAGCAAAGTCCTACGAGCAGTACTTC. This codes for CASSVDLAKSYEQYF.

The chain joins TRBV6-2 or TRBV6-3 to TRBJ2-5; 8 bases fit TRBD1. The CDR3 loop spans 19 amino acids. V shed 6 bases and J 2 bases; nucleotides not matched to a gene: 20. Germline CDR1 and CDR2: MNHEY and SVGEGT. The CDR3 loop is CASSPWTGRPKSSQETQYF. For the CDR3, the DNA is TGTGCCAGCAGCCCCTGGACAGGGAGGCCCAAGTCAAGTCAAGAGACCCAGTACTTC.

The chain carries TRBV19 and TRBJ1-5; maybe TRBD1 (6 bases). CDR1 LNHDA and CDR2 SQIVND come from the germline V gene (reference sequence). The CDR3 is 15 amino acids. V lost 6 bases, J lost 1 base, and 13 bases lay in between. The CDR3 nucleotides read TGTGCCAGTAGCTTTTCTCAGGGGAGCAATCAGCCCCAGCATTTT. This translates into CASSFSQGSNQPQHF.

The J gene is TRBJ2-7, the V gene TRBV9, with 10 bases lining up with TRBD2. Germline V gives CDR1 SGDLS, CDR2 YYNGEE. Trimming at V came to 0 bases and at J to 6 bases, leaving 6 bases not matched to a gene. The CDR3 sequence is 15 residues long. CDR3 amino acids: CASSVGSSGRPEQYF. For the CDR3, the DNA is TGTGCCAGCAGCGTAGGCTCTAGCGGGAGACCCGAGCAGTACTTC.

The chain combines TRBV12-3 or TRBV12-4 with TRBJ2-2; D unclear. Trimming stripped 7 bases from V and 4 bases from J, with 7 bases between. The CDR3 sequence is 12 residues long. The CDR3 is CASKFSTGELFF. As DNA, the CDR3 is TGTGCCAGCAAATTTAGCACCGGGGAGCTGTTTTTT.

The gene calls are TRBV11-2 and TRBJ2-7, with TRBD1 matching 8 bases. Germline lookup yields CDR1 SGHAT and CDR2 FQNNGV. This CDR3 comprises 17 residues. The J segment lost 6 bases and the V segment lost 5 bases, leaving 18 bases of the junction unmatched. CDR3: CASSPVHFPGQECEQYF. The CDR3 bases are TGTGCCAGCAGCCCTGTTCACTTTCCGGGACAGGAGTGCGAGCAGTACTTC. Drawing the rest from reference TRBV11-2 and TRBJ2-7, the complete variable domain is EAGVAQSPRYKIIEKRQSVAFWCNPISGHATLYWYQQILGQGPKLLIQFQNNGVVDDSQLPKDRFSAERLKGVDSTLKIQPAKLEDSAVYLCASSPVHFPGQECEQYFGPGTRLTVT.

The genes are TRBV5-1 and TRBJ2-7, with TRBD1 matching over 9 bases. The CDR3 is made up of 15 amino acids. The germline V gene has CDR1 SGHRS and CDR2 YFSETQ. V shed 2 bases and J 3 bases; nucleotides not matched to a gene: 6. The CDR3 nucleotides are TGCGCCAGCAGCTTACCGGGACAGGGTCTCTACGAGCAGTACTTC. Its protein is CASSLPGQGLYEQYF.

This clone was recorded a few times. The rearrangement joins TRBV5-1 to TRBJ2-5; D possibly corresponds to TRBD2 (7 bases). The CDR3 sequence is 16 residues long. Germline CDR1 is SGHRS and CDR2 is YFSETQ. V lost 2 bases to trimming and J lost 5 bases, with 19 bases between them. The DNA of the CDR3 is TGCGCCAGCAGCTTCGTGTTGGTCGGGGGGCCGGAGACCCAGTACTTC. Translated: CASSFVLVGGPETQYF.

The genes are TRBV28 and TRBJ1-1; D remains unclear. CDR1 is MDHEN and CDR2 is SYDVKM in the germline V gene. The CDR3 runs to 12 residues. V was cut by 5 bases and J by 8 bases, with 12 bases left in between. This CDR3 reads CASSLLTEEAFF. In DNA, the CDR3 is TGTGCCAGCAGTCTGTTAACAGAGGAAGCTTTCTTT.

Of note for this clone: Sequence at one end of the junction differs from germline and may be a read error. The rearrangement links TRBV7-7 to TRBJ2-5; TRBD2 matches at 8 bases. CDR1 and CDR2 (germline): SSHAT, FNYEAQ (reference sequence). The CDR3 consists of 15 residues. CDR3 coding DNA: TGTGCTAGCAGCTTAAATAGCGGGGTAAAAGAGACCCAGTACTTC. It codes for CASSLNSGVKETQYF.

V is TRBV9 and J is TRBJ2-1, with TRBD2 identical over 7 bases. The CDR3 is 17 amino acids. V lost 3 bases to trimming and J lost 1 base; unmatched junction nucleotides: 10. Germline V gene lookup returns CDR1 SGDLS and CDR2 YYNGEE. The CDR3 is CASSARLDGGSYNEQFF. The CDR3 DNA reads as TGTGCCAGCAGCGCTCGACTAGACGGGGGGTCCTACAATGAGCAGTTCTTC.

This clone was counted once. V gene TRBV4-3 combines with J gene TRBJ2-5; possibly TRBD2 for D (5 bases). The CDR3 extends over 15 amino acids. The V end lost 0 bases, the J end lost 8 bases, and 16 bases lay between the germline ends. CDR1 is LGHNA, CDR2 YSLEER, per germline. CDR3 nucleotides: TGCGCCAGCAGCCAAGAACTAGGACTCCGAAAAACCCAGTACTTC. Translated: CASSQELGLRKTQYF.